This passage covers 32 T cell receptor beta chains from one sample sequenced in a study of beta chain features in type 1 diabetes. These receptors' antigens are unknown. General study points: Moderate but significant shortening of TCRB CDR3s was recorded in all four CD4+ subsets from Type 1 diabetes patients.

Of the isolated RNA, all was reverse transcribed, and so the sequenced material was expressed TCRB transcripts. Sequenced by immunoSEQ multiplex PCR; TCRdb stores in-frame clones only, minus some. The sample yields more than 250,000 clones, 20% seen once. Sequencing was carried out using naive CD4+ T cells from blood. Source of these receptors: a woman aged 40 to 50 with type 1 diabetes.

The rearrangement links TRBV18 to TRBJ2-5; no definite D call. Trimming stripped 2 bases from V and 1 base from J, with 8 bases between. The CDR3 length is 14 residues. Germline V gene lookup returns CDR1 KGHSH and CDR2 LQKENI. DNA for the CDR3: TGTGCCAGCTCACCAGTCACAACCCAAGAGACCCAGTACTTC. This gives the protein CASSPVTTQETQYF.

In this sample, this clone turned up a few times. Other DNA sequences from this sample encode an identical CDR3 as well. The genes are TRBV9 and TRBJ1-1; D remains unclear. Trimming took 0 bases from V and 4 from J, leaving 7 bases between them. In germline, CDR1 is SGDLS, CDR2 YYNGEE. The CDR3 sequence is 13 residues long. This chain's CDR3 is CASSVASRTEAFF. Here the CDR3 DNA reads TGTGCCAGCAGCGTAGCATCGCGCACTGAAGCTTTCTTT.

This clone has just a few counts. Additional DNA sequences in this sample encode the identical CDR3. The rearrangement links TRBV28 to TRBJ2-5; D unresolved. Germline V gene sequence: CDR1 MDHEN, CDR2 SYDVKM. The CDR3 covers 11 residues. V dropped 3 bases and J dropped 4 bases, with 3 bases sitting between them. CDR3 in DNA: TGTGCCAGCAGTTTCCGAGAGACCCAGTACTTC. This gives the protein CASSFRETQYF.

The V call is TRBV28, the J call TRBJ1-2; weak D call: TRBD1 (5 bases). The CDR3 has 11 amino acids. Per the germline V gene, CDR1 is MDHEN and CDR2 is SYDVKM. V was cut by 6 bases and J by 3 bases, with 5 bases left in between. The CDR3 loop is CASRGDYGYTF. The CDR3 region has the DNA TGTGCCAGCAGAGGGGACTATGGCTACACCTTC.

The chain uses TRBV29-1 and TRBJ2-3, with 12 bases matching TRBD1. The CDR3 is 14 amino acids. The germline CDR1 and CDR2 sequences are SQVTM and ANQGSEA. The V gene end was trimmed by 3 bases and the J gene end by 6 bases; junction bases not matched to a gene: 4. The chain's CDR3 is CSVERDRGPDTQYF. The DNA for the CDR3 is TGCAGCGTTGAGCGGGACAGGGGGCCGGATACGCAGTATTTT.

This clone was observed a few times. The J gene is TRBJ1-1, the V gene TRBV6-5; D is unclear. V lost 3 bases to trimming and J lost 0 bases, with 8 bases between them. The CDR3 is 14 residues long. Germline CDR1 MNHEY, CDR2 SVGAGI. The DNA of the CDR3 is TGTGCCAGCAGTTATGGCAGGCTGAACACTGAAGCTTTCTTT. This translates into CASSYGRLNTEAFF.

This clone was seen more than once but under ten times. The genes are TRBV28 and TRBJ2-7; D is perhaps TRBD1 (5 bases). Trimming pared 1 base from V and 3 bases from J, leaving 13 bases between. This CDR3 is built from 15 residues. CDR1 MDHEN and CDR2 SYDVKM come from the germline V gene. CDR3 in amino acids: CASSLSSPQGYEQYF. CDR3 bases: TGTGCCAGCAGTTTATCGTCCCCCCAGGGCTACGAGCAGTACTTC.

This sequence joins TRBV21-1 and TRBJ2-7; the table calls TRBD1, which could not be checked here. TRBV21-1 has pseudogene status. The CDR3 consists of 11 residues. CDR3 amino acids: CASSLADEQYF. As DNA, the CDR3 is TGTGCCAGCAGCTTGGCCGACGAGCAGTACTTC.

The chain combines TRBV30 with TRBJ1-1; D remains ambiguous. This CDR3 region has 15 residues. CDR1 and CDR2 (germline): GTSNPN, SVGIG (reference sequence). V lost 2 bases and J 6 bases, leaving 19 bases between the germline ends. The CDR3 sequence is CAWSPYTPGEAEAFF. In nucleotides, the CDR3 is TGTGCCTGGAGTCCTTACACCCCCGGAGAGGCTGAAGCTTTCTTT.

This chain joins TRBV9 and TRBJ2-1; 9 nucleotides match TRBD2. Losses at the gene ends were 4 bases for V and 0 bases for J; bases not matched to a gene: 17. The germline CDR1 and CDR2 sequences are SGDLS and YYNGEE. There are 20 residues in the CDR3. The CDR3 bases are TGTGCCAGCAGCATCCAGGCCGGGACTAGCAGAAGTAGCTCCTACAATGAGCAGTTCTTC. It translates to CASSIQAGTSRSSSYNEQFF. Filled out from reference TRBV9 and TRBJ2-1, the complete variable domain reads DSGVTQTPKHLITATGQRVTLRCSPRSGDLSVYWYQQSLDQGLQFLIQYYNGEERAKGNILERFSAQQFPDLHSELNLSSLELGDSALYFCASSIQAGTSRSSSYNEQFFGPGTRLTVL.

The chain is built from TRBV5-1 and TRBJ2-7, with a tentative D call TRBD2 (5 bases). The germline gives CDR1 SGHRS, CDR2 YFSETQ. V dropped 1 base and J dropped 6 bases, with 14 bases sitting between them. The CDR3 is 14 residues long. The CDR3 coding sequence is TGCGCCAGCAGCTTGCAAGTACCCCGGGGCGAGCAGTACTTC. It codes for CASSLQVPRGEQYF.

This clone has only a few counts. This sequence joins TRBV4-1 and TRBJ1-5; D remains ambiguous. The CDR3 extends over 14 amino acids. Germline CDR1 and CDR2: MGHRA and YSYEKL. Trimming stripped 2 bases from V and 3 bases from J, with 8 bases between. CDR3 sequence: CASSQILVNQPQHF. CDR3 nucleotide sequence: TGCGCCAGCAGCCAAATTTTAGTCAATCAGCCCCAGCATTTT.

V and J are TRBV2 and TRBJ1-2; TRBD1 agrees at 7 bases. This CDR3 has 13 amino acids. Per the germline V gene, CDR1 is SNHLY and CDR2 is FYNNEI. V was clipped by 8 bases and J by 8 bases; unmatched bases: 11. In DNA form, the CDR3 reads TGTGCCAGCCTCCGGGACAGTCCTTCGGGCTACACCTTC. Amino acid sequence: CASLRDSPSGYTF.

This rearrangement joins TRBV5-1 to TRBJ2-6; 7 nucleotides align to TRBD2. The V gene's germline CDR1 is SGHRS and CDR2 YFSETQ. The CDR3 contains 14 residues. V was pared by 4 bases and J by 3 bases, with 1 base of the junction left unmatched. The CDR3 DNA is TGCGCCAGCAGCCGGGGGGATGGGGCCAACGTCCTGACTTTC. It yields the protein CASSRGDGANVLTF.

The chain joins TRBV30 to TRBJ2-7, with D perhaps TRBD2 (5 bases). Germline-derived CDR1 and CDR2 are GTSNPN and SVGIG (reference sequence). The CDR3 sequence is 15 residues long. Trimming took off 0 bases at V and 2 bases at J, with 14 bases between the two ends. Here the CDR3 DNA reads TGTGCCTGGAGTGTAGGGCGGGTTGTGGCCTACGAGCAGTACTTC. It specifies CAWSVGRVVAYEQYF.

This clone appeared a few times. The chain combines TRBV6-1 with TRBJ1-5, with 8 positions matching TRBD1. Trimming at V came to 6 bases and at J to 9 bases, leaving 10 bases not matched to a gene. The germline CDR1 and CDR2 sequences are MNHNS and SASEGT. The CDR3 has 14 amino acids. CDR3 sequence reads: CASRLQGGPRPQHF. DNA of the CDR3: TGTGCCAGCAGATTACAGGGGGGCCCTCGGCCCCAGCATTTT.

This clone has more than one count but fewer than ten. The chain combines TRBV29-1 with TRBJ2-2, with D possibly TRBD1 on 5 matching bases. The germline CDR1 and CDR2 sequences are SQVTM and ANQGSEA. V was shortened by 4 bases and J by 3 bases, with 9 bases between the two germline ends. This CDR3 spans 13 amino acids. CDR3 loop: CSVARRDTGELFF. The CDR3 DNA follows: TGCAGCGTTGCACGCAGGGACACCGGGGAGCTGTTTTTT.

This chain connects TRBV4-1 to TRBJ2-7; TRBD1 matches 12 bases. This CDR3 is built from 16 residues. Trimming removed 4 bases from V and 7 bases from J; junction bases left unmatched: 11. Per the germline V gene, CDR1 is MGHRA and CDR2 is YSYEKL. The CDR3 reads CASSLLPGQGAGEQYF. As DNA, the CDR3 is TGCGCCAGCAGCCTTCTACCGGGACAGGGGGCTGGGGAGCAGTACTTC.

J is TRBJ2-5 and V is TRBV5-4; TRBD1 might be the D (5 bases). Germline V gene data show CDR1 as SGHNT and CDR2 as YYREEE (reference sequence). The germline V and J ends were trimmed by 1 base and 5 bases, with 9 bases remaining between them. The CDR3 is made up of 13 amino acids. CDR3 DNA sequence: TGTGCCAGCAGCTTGTGGGGCGGTGAGACCCAGTACTTC. Translating it yields CASSLWGGETQYF.

This chain uses TRBV7-2 with TRBJ2-1; 7 positions match TRBD2. Germline V lookup: CDR1 SGHTA, CDR2 FQGNSA. The CDR3 contains 16 residues. J gave up 4 bases and V 1 base, and 7 bases lay outside the gene matches. Here the CDR3 reads CASSLEVSSGYNEQFF. The CDR3 DNA is TGTGCCAGCAGCTTAGAGGTCTCTAGCGGATACAATGAGCAGTTCTTC.

The rearrangement links TRBV5-4 to TRBJ2-6, with a weak D call TRBD1 (5 bases). The CDR3 extends over 15 amino acids. V was cut by 2 bases and J by 4 bases, with 10 bases left in between. CDR1 is SGHNT and CDR2 is YYREEE in the germline V gene (reference sequence). CDR3 sequence reads: CASSLQATGANVLTF. CDR3 DNA: TGTGCCAGCAGCTTACAGGCGACAGGGGCCAACGTCCTGACTTTC.

The gene calls are TRBV18 and TRBJ2-7; TRBD1 agrees at 7 bases. Germline V gives CDR1 KGHSH, CDR2 LQKENI. The CDR3 has 13 residues. V lost 3 bases to trimming and J lost 5 bases; unmatched junction nucleotides: 4. The CDR3 DNA reads TGTGCCAGCTCACCGACAGGGTACGACGAGCAGTACTTC. Translating gives CASSPTGYDEQYF.

The J gene is TRBJ2-3, the V gene TRBV2, with D perhaps matching TRBD2 (6 bases). Trimming took off 7 bases at V and 3 bases at J, with 14 bases between the two ends. Germline loops: CDR1 SNHLY, CDR2 FYNNEI. The length of the CDR3 is 14 residues. CDR3 sequence: CASKAQGGTDTQYF. CDR3 bases: TGTGCCAGCAAGGCCCAGGGAGGTACAGATACGCAGTATTTT.

This clone was counted between two and nine times. V usage is TRBV9 and J usage is TRBJ2-3; possibly TRBD2 for D (5 bases). The V end was cut by 2 bases, the J end by 0 bases, with 16 bases between. The germline V gene has CDR1 SGDLS and CDR2 YYNGEE. The CDR3 has 17 residues. CDR3 region: CASSVGSAPSSTDTQYF. CDR3 DNA: TGTGCCAGCAGCGTGGGTAGCGCCCCATCTAGCACAGATACGCAGTATTTT.

This chain connects TRBV29-1 to TRBJ1-1, with 9 bases matching TRBD1. The J segment lost 4 bases and the V segment lost 1 base, leaving 13 bases of the junction unmatched. Germline CDR1 reads SQVTM; CDR2 reads ANQGSEA. This CDR3 has 17 residues. The CDR3 is CSVEAGTGSWRSTEAFF. The DNA for the CDR3 is TGCAGCGTTGAAGCAGGGACAGGGAGTTGGAGAAGCACTGAAGCTTTCTTT.

A few counts support this clone. J is TRBJ2-1 and V is TRBV7-2, with TRBD2 identical over 8 bases. V dropped 10 bases and J dropped 2; count of bases not matched to a gene: 7. The CDR3 is 14 amino acids. Germline loops: CDR1 SGHTA, CDR2 FQGNSA. CDR3 sequence (DNA): TGTGCCACCCGGGAGGGGCAGGCCTACAATGAGCAGTTCTTC. Encoded protein: CATREGQAYNEQFF.

This clone has more than one count but fewer than ten. The chain is built from TRBV19 and TRBJ2-3; 10 positions agree with TRBD1. Germline V gene lookup returns CDR1 LNHDA and CDR2 SQIVND (reference sequence). There are 15 residues in the CDR3. The ends lost 10 bases at V and 4 bases at J; junction bases unmatched: 11. CDR3 amino acids: CATRTGTGAPDTQYF. The CDR3 DNA reads as TGTGCCACCCGTACCGGGACAGGGGCCCCAGATACGCAGTATTTT.

This clone was detected a few times. The CDR3 here is CASKTIYGYTF. The CDR3 nucleotides read TGTGCCAGTAAGACTATTTATGGCTACACCTTC. This chain joins TRBV19 and TRBJ1-2; D gene ambiguous. The CDR3 totals 11 residues. Germline CDR1 and CDR2: LNHDA and SQIVND (reference sequence). V was clipped by 7 bases and J by 5 bases, with 8 bases between them.

In this sample, this clone turned up a few times. The chain has TRBV30 and TRBJ2-3, with D perhaps TRBD1 (6 bases). Germline CDR1 GTSNPN, CDR2 SVGIG (reference sequence). The CDR3 extends over 12 amino acids. The V end lost 4 bases, the J end lost 5 bases, and 10 bases lay between the germline ends. The CDR3 bases are TGTGCCTGGACGATACAGGGAGATACGCAGTATTTT. Translation: CAWTIQGDTQYF.

This chain links TRBV5-1 with TRBJ1-2; TRBD1 might be the D (6 bases). CDR3 length equals 14 residues. Germline CDR1 reads SGHRS; CDR2 reads YFSETQ. Deletions cut 4 bases from V and 6 bases from J, with 16 bases between. CDR3 protein: CASSVGTYYDGYTF. In DNA form, the CDR3 reads TGCGCCAGCAGCGTGGGGACATACTATGATGGCTACACCTTC.

The rearrangement joins TRBV2 to TRBJ2-1; D unresolved. Trimming removed 4 bases at V and 1 base at J, with 8 bases between. Per germline, CDR1 SNHLY and CDR2 FYNNEI. The length of the CDR3 is 14 residues. The CDR3 DNA sequence: TGTGCCAGCAGTGCCCAGTTATCCTACAATGAGCAGTTCTTC. As protein: CASSAQLSYNEQFF.

This clone has a handful of counts. J is TRBJ2-7 and V is TRBV7-2, with TRBD1 matching 10 bases. The CDR3 covers 15 residues. Germline V lookup: CDR1 SGHTA, CDR2 FQGNSA. V lost 6 bases, J lost 3 bases, and 8 bases stayed unmatched. CDR3 in amino acids: CASRSIRDRGYEQYF. The CDR3 DNA is TGTGCCAGCAGATCGATCCGGGACAGGGGCTACGAGCAGTACTTC.